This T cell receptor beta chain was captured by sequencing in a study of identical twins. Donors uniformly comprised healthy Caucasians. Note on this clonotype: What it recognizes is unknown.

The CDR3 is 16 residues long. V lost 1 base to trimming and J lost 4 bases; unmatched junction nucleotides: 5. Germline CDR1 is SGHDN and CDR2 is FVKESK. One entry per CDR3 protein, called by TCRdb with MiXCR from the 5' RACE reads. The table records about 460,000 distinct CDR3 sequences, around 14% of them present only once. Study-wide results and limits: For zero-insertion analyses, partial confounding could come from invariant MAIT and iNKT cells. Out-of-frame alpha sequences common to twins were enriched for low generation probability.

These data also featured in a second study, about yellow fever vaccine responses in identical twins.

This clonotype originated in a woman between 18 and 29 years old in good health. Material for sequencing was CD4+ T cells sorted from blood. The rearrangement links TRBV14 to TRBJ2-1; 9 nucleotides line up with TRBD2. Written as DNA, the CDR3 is TGTGCCAGCAGCCAAGCTCCTAGCGGGATATACAATGAGCAGTTCTTC. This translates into CASSQAPSGIYNEQFF.